This T cell receptor beta chain was recorded in a study of blood T cells in healthy people across ages. Study context: Using template switching, researchers captured about one barcoded beta molecule for each two T cells.

CDR3 size: 14 residues. Germline loops: CDR1 SGHTA, CDR2 FQGTGA. V dropped 4 bases and J dropped 11; count of bases not matched to a gene: 2. For the second PCR, which ran for about 7 to 11 cycles, a sample-barcoded 5' primer and a J-beta primer mix were used. Each cDNA molecule was tagged by a template-switch adaptor with 12 random nucleotides. CDR3-containing paired-end reads numbered at least 2.5 million in each sample. One entry per CDR3 protein results from TCRdb running MiXCR on the 5' RACE reads. The repertoire has about a million distinct CDR3 sequences, around two fifths of them found once; the top ten carry less than 15%. Whole-study results and caveats: The diversity estimates, figures obtained from one million T cells, were considered underestimates.

Turning to this clonotype: Its antigen is undetermined.

The sequence was obtained from a man between 18 and 35 years old in good health. The sequenced sample was blood. This chain joins TRBV7-3 and TRBJ2-1; 16 bases are shared with TRBD2. The CDR3 DNA is TGTGCCAGCAGCTCGGGACTAGCGGGAGGGAAGCAGTTCTTC. Its translation is CASSSGLAGGKQFF.